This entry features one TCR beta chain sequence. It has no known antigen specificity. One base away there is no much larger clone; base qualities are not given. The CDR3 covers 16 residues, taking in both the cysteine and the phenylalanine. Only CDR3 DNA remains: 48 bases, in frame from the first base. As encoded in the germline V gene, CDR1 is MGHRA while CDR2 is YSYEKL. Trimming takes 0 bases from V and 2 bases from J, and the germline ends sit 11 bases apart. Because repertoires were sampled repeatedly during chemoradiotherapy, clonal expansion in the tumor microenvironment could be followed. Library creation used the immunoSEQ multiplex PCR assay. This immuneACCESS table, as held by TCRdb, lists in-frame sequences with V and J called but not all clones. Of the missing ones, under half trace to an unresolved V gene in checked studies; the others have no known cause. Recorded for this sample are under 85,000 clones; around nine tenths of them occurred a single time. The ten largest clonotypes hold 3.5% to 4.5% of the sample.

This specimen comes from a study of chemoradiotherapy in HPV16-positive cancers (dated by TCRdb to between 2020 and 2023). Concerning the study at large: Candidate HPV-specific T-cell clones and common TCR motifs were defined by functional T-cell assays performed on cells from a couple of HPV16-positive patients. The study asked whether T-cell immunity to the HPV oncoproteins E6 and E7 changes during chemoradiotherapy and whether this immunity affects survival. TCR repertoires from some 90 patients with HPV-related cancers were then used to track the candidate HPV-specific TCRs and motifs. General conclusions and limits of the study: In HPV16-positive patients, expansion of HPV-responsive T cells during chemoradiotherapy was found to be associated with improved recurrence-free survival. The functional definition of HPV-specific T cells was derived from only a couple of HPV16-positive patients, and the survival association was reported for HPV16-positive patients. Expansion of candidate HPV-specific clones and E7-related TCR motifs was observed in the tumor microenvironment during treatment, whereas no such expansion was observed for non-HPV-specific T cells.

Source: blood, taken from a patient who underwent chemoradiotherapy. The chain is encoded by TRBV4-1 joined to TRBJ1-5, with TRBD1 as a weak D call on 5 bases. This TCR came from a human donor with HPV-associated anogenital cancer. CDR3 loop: CASSQDPDRGNQPQHF. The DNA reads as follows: TGCGCCAGCAGCCAAGATCCTGACAGAGGCAATCAGCCCCAGCATTTT.